The rows below give T cell receptor beta chains drawn from one sample of a study of Ad26.COV2.S vaccination and SARS-CoV-2 variants. Profiled with immunoSEQ multiplex PCR; TCRdb holds only in-frame clones, not every one. The sample holds about 480,000 clones, roughly 87% seen once. The sequencing here drew on peripheral blood, taken in a trial of Ad26.COV2.S vaccine versus placebo. The receptors originated from a person between 18 and 59 years old who received the Ad26.COV2.S COVID-19 vaccine or a placebo. Each CDR3 is given without its conserved first and last residue. The order of the fields is V gene, J gene, CDR3 protein.

>TRBV28|TRBJ1-6
ASRLTGGRNSPLH
>TRBV29-1|TRBJ2-1
SVVIRGTSGSYNEQF
>TRBV7-2|TRBJ1-5
ASSPISSRNQPQH
>TRBV18|TRBJ1-5
ASSLLGQSNQPQH
>TRBV6-5|TRBJ2-7
ASSLDRLRPYEQY
>TRBV7-9|TRBJ2-5
ASSPQGLETQY
>TRBV6-4|TRBJ1-2
ASRLQGAGRYGYT
>TRBV27|TRBJ2-3
ASSHSGSTDTQY
>TRBV28|TRBJ1-4
ASSRDLETTNEKLF
>TRBV6-5|TRBJ1-1
AGRLQNRVGTEAF
>TRBV5-1|TRBJ1-1
ASSLRRGSTEAF
>TRBV4-3|TRBJ2-3
ASSQALGDTQY
>TRBV4-3|TRBJ1-5
ASASSLGKPQH
>TRBV6-5|TRBJ1-5
ASRDNQPQH
>TRBV5-4|TRBJ2-1
ASSATLAGRWDEQF
>TRBV4-2|TRBJ2-1
ASSQDRDTQGDEQF
>TRBV3-1/TRBV3-2|TRBJ2-5
ASSPDRRSMAETQY
>TRBV7-2|TRBJ2-7
ASTPSARPYEQY
>TRBV3-1/TRBV3-2|TRBJ2-4
ASSQEVQGPKNIQY
>TRBV7-2|TRBJ1-2
ASSEPGLTRNGYT
>TRBV29-1|TRBJ2-1
SPRFSEQF
>TRBV5-6|TRBJ1-1
ASSFTSEAF
>TRBV30|TRBJ2-1
AWSVGVGGRIYEQF
>TRBV5-4|TRBJ2-1
ASSDASSSNEQF
>TRBV3-1/TRBV3-2|TRBJ1-2
ASSRTQGSYGYT
>TRBV27|TRBJ1-2
ASSLGRADYGYT
>TRBV28|TRBJ1-5
ASSLQVRPQH
>TRBV7-2|TRBJ1-2
ASSLQPGGYGYT
>TRBV5-1|TRBJ2-3
ASSEDRARTDTQY
>TRBV28|TRBJ2-7
ASSPRGRGRDEQY
>TRBV19|TRBJ1-2
ASSSGTGTAANYGYT
>TRBV5-4|TRBJ2-1
ASSRELAGSYNEQF
>TRBV2|TRBJ2-6
ASRTDLPGANVLT
>TRBV21-1|TRBJ2-2
ASSKVIGLAVNTGELF
>TRBV19|TRBJ2-1
ASSIERGGGISYNEQF
>TRBV6-5|TRBJ2-1
ASMNSAASYNEQF
>TRBV7-8|TRBJ2-1
ASSRQGSEQF